Included here is one T cell receptor (beta chain) sequence, with context. Antigen specificity is unknown. Other DNA sequences within the sample encode an identical CDR3. Trimming took 2 bases from V and 2 from J; bases not matched to a gene: 5. The germline V gene encodes CDR1 MNHEY and CDR2 SMNVEV (reference sequence). This CDR3 has 15 residues. These data originate in a study of shared clonotypes between healthy human individuals. Study details: A couple of female and a few male donors aged 18 to 49 were enrolled.

Study conclusions and caveats: As a rule, naive subsets had a larger estimated richness than memory subsets.

Positive CCR7 selection of CD45RO-negative cells yielded the naive CD8 cells, and terminally differentiated effector memory CD45RA+ cells were excluded. Recent acute infections and vaccinations were absent in the healthy HIV-negative adult donors. Deep-level assay runs were performed. Profiling relied on immunoSEQ multiplex PCR, and the TCRdb table lists in-frame clones only, not all of them. The data show some 1,900,000 clones, about 95% seen once. The sequence came from a man in his late teens or twenties in good health. The chain links TRBV27 to TRBJ1-1, with 7 bases fitting TRBD1. Sequenced input: naive CD8+ T cells sorted from blood. The CDR3 region has the DNA TGTGCCAGCAGTTTAACAGGGGCAGGCAACACTGAAGCTTTCTTT. Translated: CASSLTGAGNTEAFF.